This T cell receptor (beta chain) was identified in a study of OX40 agonist ivuxolimab in advanced cancers. In the study overall: Ivuxolimab was delivered to patients intravenously every 2 weeks at doses spanning 0.01 to 10 mg/kg. Prior anti-PD-1, anti-PD-L1 or anti-CTLA-4 therapy was allowed; more than 30% had some. Study-wide points: The authors also found low normalized T-cell clonal expansion in some nonresponders. The work left the antigen specificity of expanded peripheral T cells undetermined.

The assay was immunoSEQ multiplex PCR, and TCRdb's table has in-frame clones only and misses some. The table shows about 20,000 clones, with around 82% occurring only once. CDR1 is MDHEN, CDR2 SYDVKM, per germline. CDR3 length: 13 residues. The V and J ends lost 9 bases and 8 bases, in that order; junction bases with no gene match: 6. As regards this clone: Antigen specificity is unknown.

V is TRBV28 and J is TRBJ1-4; 10 bases match TRBD1. The sequences come from CD4+ or CD8+ T cells sorted from blood, collected in a trial of the OX40 agonist ivuxolimab. This TCR was recovered from an adult with an advanced solid tumor such as melanoma, head and neck, liver or kidney cancer. This chain's CDR3 is CASRDRGREKLFF. The CDR3, as DNA: TGTGCCAGTCGGGACAGGGGTCGAGAAAAACTGTTTTTT.